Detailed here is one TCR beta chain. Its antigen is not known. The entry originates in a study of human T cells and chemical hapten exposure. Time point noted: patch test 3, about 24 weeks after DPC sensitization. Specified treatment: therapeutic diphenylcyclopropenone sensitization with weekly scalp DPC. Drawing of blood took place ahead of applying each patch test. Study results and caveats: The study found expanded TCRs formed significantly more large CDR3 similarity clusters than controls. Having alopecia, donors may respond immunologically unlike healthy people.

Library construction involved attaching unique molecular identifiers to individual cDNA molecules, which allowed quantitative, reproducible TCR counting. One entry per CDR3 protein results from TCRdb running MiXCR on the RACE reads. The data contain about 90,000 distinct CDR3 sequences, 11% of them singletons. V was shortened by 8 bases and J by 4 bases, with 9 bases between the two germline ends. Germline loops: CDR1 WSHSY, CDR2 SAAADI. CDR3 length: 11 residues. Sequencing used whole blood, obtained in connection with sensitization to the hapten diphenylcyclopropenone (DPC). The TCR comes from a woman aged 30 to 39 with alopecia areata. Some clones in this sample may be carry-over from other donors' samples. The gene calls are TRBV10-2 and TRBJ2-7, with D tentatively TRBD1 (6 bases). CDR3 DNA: TGCGCCAGCTCCCAGGGGTACGAGCAGTACGTC. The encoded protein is CASSQGYEQYV.